The 25 T cell receptor beta chains below all came from one sample that was sequenced in a study of siplizumab effects on memory and regulatory T cells. Here immunoSEQ multiplex PCR was the method, and the copy in TCRdb shows in-frame clones only, minus some. The sample gives about 56,000 clones, 95% to 98% of which show up once; about 1.1% is in the top ten. Sequenced input: naive CD8+ T cells sorted from blood. All receptors come from a human donor in good health.

V is TRBV30 and J is TRBJ2-5; 9 nucleotides agree with TRBD1. J gave up 5 bases and V 1 base, and 5 bases lay outside the gene matches. Germline CDR1 and CDR2: GTSNPN and SVGIG (reference sequence). This CDR3 is 14 amino acids long. The CDR3 spells CAWSGGQGWETQYF. In DNA, the CDR3 is TGTGCCTGGAGTGGGGGACAGGGCTGGGAGACCCAGTACTTC.

This clone was seen a single time. This chain uses TRBV5-5 with TRBJ2-3; no firm D call. Trimming removed 2 bases from V and 2 bases from J, with 15 bases in between. Looked up from germline, CDR1 is SGHKS and CDR2 is YYEKEE (reference sequence). This CDR3 is built from 16 residues. The CDR3: CASSFSRTPSTDTQYF. The DNA of the CDR3 is TGTGCCAGCAGCTTTTCCCGTACCCCTTCCACAGATACGCAGTATTTT. Filled out from reference TRBV5-5 and TRBJ2-3, the complete variable domain reads DAGVTQSPTHLIKTRGQQVTLRCSPISGHKSVSWYQQVLGQGPQFIFQYYEKEERGRGNFPDRFSARQFPNYSSELNVNALLLGDSALYLCASSFSRTPSTDTQYFGPGTRLTVL.

The gene calls are TRBV28 and TRBJ2-7; D remains unclear. CDR3 length equals 13 residues. Germline CDR1 is MDHEN and CDR2 is SYDVKM. V was shortened by 4 bases and J by 0 bases, with 7 bases between the two germline ends. CDR3 in DNA: TGTGCCAGCAGTTGGACCGACTCCTACGAGCAGTACTTC. Encoded protein: CASSWTDSYEQYF. Full variable domain (missing parts from reference TRBV28 and TRBJ2-7): DVKVTQSSRYLVKRTGEKVFLECVQDMDHENMFWYRQDPGLGLRLIYFSYDVKMKEKGDIPEGYSVSREKKERFSLILESASTNQTSMYLCASSWTDSYEQYFGPGTRLTVT.

This chain uses TRBV9 with TRBJ2-7; 8 positions match TRBD2. Looked up from germline, CDR1 is SGDLS and CDR2 is YYNGEE. The CDR3 covers 13 residues. V trimming: 3 bases; J trimming: 5 bases; junction bases outside the gene matches: 4. The CDR3 is CASSAGLAHEQYF. The CDR3 DNA sequence: TGTGCCAGCAGCGCAGGACTAGCCCACGAGCAGTACTTC. The whole variable domain, remainder taken from reference TRBV9 and TRBJ2-7, is DSGVTQTPKHLITATGQRVTLRCSPRSGDLSVYWYQQSLDQGLQFLIQYYNGEERAKGNILERFSAQQFPDLHSELNLSSLELGDSALYFCASSAGLAHEQYFGPGTRLTVT.

V is TRBV7-4 and J is TRBJ2-5, with D tentatively TRBD2 (5 bases). The CDR3 covers 15 residues. The germline CDR1 and CDR2 sequences are SGHVT and SQSDAQ. Trimming removed 1 base from V and 5 bases from J, with 14 bases in between. CDR3 coding DNA: TGTGCCAGCAGCTTAGTGGCCAGGACTTTGGAGACCCAGTACTTC. It codes for CASSLVARTLETQYF. The full variable domain, its missing parts supplied by reference TRBV7-4 and TRBJ2-5, is GAGVSQSPRYKVAKRGRDVALRCDSISGHVTLYWYRQTLGQGSEVLTYSQSDAQRDKSGRPSGRFSAERPERSVSTLKIQRTEQGDSAVYLCASSLVARTLETQYFGPGTRLLVL.

The chain couples TRBV25-1 to TRBJ2-2; 7 nucleotides align to TRBD1. After removal of 1 base from V and 7 bases from J, the junction contained 6 bases not matched to a gene. This CDR3 is built from 15 residues. Germline V gives CDR1 MGHDK, CDR2 SYGVNS. In nucleotides, the CDR3 is TGTGCCAGCAGTGAATCCGGGACAGTAGGCGGGGAGCTGTTTTTT. Protein sequence: CASSESGTVGGELFF.

The genes are TRBV9 and TRBJ2-2, with D uncertain. There are 14 residues in the CDR3. Germline V gene lookup returns CDR1 SGDLS and CDR2 YYNGEE. V lost 0 bases, J lost 4 bases, and 7 bases lay in between. DNA for the CDR3: TGTGCCAGCAGCGTAGAAGGTGGCACCGGGGAGCTGTTTTTT. Encoded protein: CASSVEGGTGELFF. Looking up the rest from reference TRBV9 and TRBJ2-2 gives the full variable domain: DSGVTQTPKHLITATGQRVTLRCSPRSGDLSVYWYQQSLDQGLQFLIQYYNGEERAKGNILERFSAQQFPDLHSELNLSSLELGDSALYFCASSVEGGTGELFFGEGSRLTVL.

For the CDR3, the DNA is TGTGCCAGCAGCTTCGCTCGGCGGGAAGTAGTCCACGAGCAGTACTTC. It translates to CASSFARREVVHEQYF. The rearrangement uses TRBV7-8 and TRBJ2-7, with a tentative D call TRBD2 (6 bases). The CDR3 spans 16 residues. Trimming pared 3 bases from V and 5 bases from J, leaving 20 bases between. In germline, CDR1 is SGHVS, CDR2 FQNEAQ.

The V and J genes are TRBV30 and TRBJ2-1; D is uncertain. This CDR3 contains 16 residues. V was pared by 0 bases and J by 8 bases, with 20 bases between. CDR1 GTSNPN and CDR2 SVGIG come from the germline V gene (reference sequence). The CDR3 sequence is CAWSVRTRSKWDEQFF. As DNA, the CDR3 is TGTGCCTGGAGTGTACGTACGCGGTCCAAGTGGGATGAGCAGTTCTTC.

This chain links TRBV9 with TRBJ1-3; D is unresolved. The germline CDR1 and CDR2 sequences are SGDLS and YYNGEE. CDR3 size: 15 residues. V lost 0 bases to trimming and J lost 0 bases, with 7 bases between them. This CDR3 reads CASSVDSSSGNTIYF. CDR3 DNA: TGTGCCAGCAGCGTAGACTCATCCTCTGGAAACACCATATATTTT.

V usage is TRBV6-1 and J usage is TRBJ2-7; 8 bases line up with TRBD2. Germline CDR1 is MNHNS and CDR2 is SASEGT. Trimming took 9 bases from V and 0 from J; bases not matched to a gene: 10. The CDR3 extends over 15 amino acids. The CDR3 reads CASSPKREFSYEQYF. The CDR3 DNA reads TGTGCCAGTAGCCCCAAGCGGGAGTTCTCCTACGAGCAGTACTTC.

This chain's CDR3 is CASSQGTRRYEQYF. The CDR3 bases are TGTGCCAGCTCTCAAGGAACTCGGCGCTACGAGCAGTACTTC. The chain has TRBV6-5 and TRBJ2-7, with unresolved D. V was clipped by 8 bases and J by 3 bases, with 17 bases between them. Germline V lookup: CDR1 MNHEY, CDR2 SVGAGI. This CDR3 contains 14 residues.

This chain connects TRBV7-9 to TRBJ2-3; 8 bases are a match to TRBD2. With 1 base clipped from V and 3 bases from J, the junction kept 3 bases outside the gene matches. Per the germline V gene, CDR1 is SEHNR and CDR2 is FQNEAQ (reference sequence). The CDR3 length is 15 residues. CDR3 sequence reads: CASSLEIAGTDTQYF. The CDR3 coding sequence is TGTGCCAGCAGCTTAGAGATAGCGGGAACAGATACGCAGTATTTT.

This clone has a single count. The V gene is TRBV13, the J gene TRBJ2-3; TRBD2 aligns across 10 bases. Germline V gene data show CDR1 as PRHDT and CDR2 as FYEKMQ (reference sequence). Unmatched junction bases numbered 3, after V lost 2 bases and J lost 1 base. The CDR3 has 16 amino acids. CDR3 in amino acids: CASSLYGLAGTDTQYF. Written as DNA, the CDR3 is TGTGCCAGCAGCTTATATGGACTAGCGGGCACAGATACGCAGTATTTT.

The chain recombines TRBV4-1 with TRBJ2-7; 10 bases are shared with TRBD1. The CDR3 consists of 17 residues. The germline V gene encodes CDR1 MGHRA and CDR2 YSYEKL. V dropped 0 bases and J dropped 3; count of bases not matched to a gene: 8. This CDR3 is CASSQDTHDRGLYEQYF. CDR3 DNA sequence: TGCGCCAGCAGCCAAGATACTCACGACAGGGGGCTCTACGAGCAGTACTTC.

The rearrangement uses TRBV28 and TRBJ1-1, with D unresolved. The CDR3 is 13 amino acids. Germline CDR1 and CDR2: MDHEN and SYDVKM. The V end was cut by 2 bases, the J end by 2 bases, with 6 bases between. The CDR3 nucleotides read TGTGCCAGCAGTTTAAGTGACAACACTGAAGCTTTCTTT. Encoded protein: CASSLSDNTEAFF.

The chain uses TRBV5-6 and TRBJ2-5; tentatively, D is TRBD2 (5 bases). Germline CDR1 is SGHDT and CDR2 is YYEEEE. The CDR3 loop spans 15 amino acids. V lost 2 bases, J lost 5 bases, and 16 bases lay in between. The DNA of the CDR3 is TGTGCCAGCAGCTTAGGTCCGGGGTTAGGGGAGACCCAGTACTTC. This translates into CASSLGPGLGETQYF.

The rearrangement links TRBV28 to TRBJ2-5; possible D gene TRBD1, 5 bases. The end of the DNA fits TRBJ2-7 better, so the J call may be wrong. The CDR3 runs 14 residues. Germline V CDR1 and CDR2: MDHEN, SYDVKM. Written as DNA, the CDR3 is TGTGCCAGCAGTTCCGGTCCAGGGTCCTACGAGCAGTACTTC. It encodes CASSSGPGSYEQYF.

This sequence joins TRBV6-1 and TRBJ2-7; D uncertain. The V gene's germline CDR1 is MNHNS and CDR2 SASEGT. The V gene lost 2 bases and the J gene lost 2 bases, with 7 bases spanning the gap. The CDR3 extends over 13 amino acids. The CDR3 loop is CASSERTTYEQYF. The CDR3 bases are TGTGCCAGCAGTGAAAGAACTACCTACGAGCAGTACTTC.

In DNA form, the CDR3 reads TGTGCCAGCAGCTCCCGTATGGGCGTTGGCTACACCTTC. It specifies CASSSRMGVGYTF. The chain uses TRBV9 and TRBJ1-2; D is ambiguous. V was shortened by 4 bases and J by 7 bases, with 14 bases between the two germline ends. In germline, CDR1 is SGDLS, CDR2 YYNGEE. The CDR3 is 13 amino acids.

This clone appeared a few times. The chain has TRBV9 and TRBJ1-1; maybe TRBD1 (5 bases). The V and J ends lost 3 bases and 7 bases respectively, with 10 bases between them. CDR1 is SGDLS, CDR2 YYNGEE, per germline. CDR3 length: 12 amino acids. CDR3 nucleotide sequence: TGTGCCAGCAGCGACGACAGAAATGAAGCTTTCTTT. Amino acids: CASSDDRNEAFF.

V and J are TRBV4-3 and TRBJ2-2; D unclear. This CDR3 contains 15 residues. Germline CDR1 is LGHNA and CDR2 is YSLEER. V lost 0 bases, J lost 2 bases, and 7 bases lay in between. CDR3 residues: CASSQDTVNTGELFF. CDR3 in DNA: TGCGCCAGCAGCCAAGATACAGTCAACACCGGGGAGCTGTTTTTT.

The chain uses TRBV13 and TRBJ2-1; the match to TRBD1 covers 9 bases. Germline loops: CDR1 PRHDT, CDR2 FYEKMQ (reference sequence). The CDR3 has 16 amino acids. Unmatched junction bases numbered 14, after V lost 7 bases and J lost 7 bases. The CDR3 DNA is TGTGCCAGCATCGGTGGTGGGACAGGGTTTCTAAATGAGCAGTTCTTC. It codes for CASIGGGTGFLNEQFF. Using reference TRBV13 and TRBJ2-1 for the parts outside the CDR3, the full variable domain is AAGVIQSPRHLIKEKRETATLKCYPIPRHDTVYWYQQGPGQDPQFLISFYEKMQSDKGSIPDRFSAQQFSDYHSELNMSSLELGDSALYFCASIGGGTGFLNEQFFGPGTRLTVL.

The V call is TRBV5-8, the J call TRBJ1-4, with 7 bases fitting TRBD1. Trimming at V came to 3 bases and at J to 5 bases, leaving 4 bases not matched to a gene. Germline CDR1 is SGHTS and CDR2 is YDEGEE. This CDR3 region has 14 residues. CDR3 amino acids: CASSSDRPNEKLFF. The CDR3 DNA sequence: TGTGCCAGCAGCTCGGACAGGCCAAATGAAAAACTGTTTTTT.

This clone was counted a single time. The rearrangement links TRBV7-9 to TRBJ2-1; 10 positions agree with TRBD2. J gave up 0 bases and V 11 bases, and 7 bases lay outside the gene matches. Germline lookup yields CDR1 SEHNR and CDR2 FQNEAQ (reference sequence). The CDR3 length is 15 residues. The CDR3 nucleotides read TGTGCCGGCTATAGCGGGGGGAGCTCCTACAATGAGCAGTTCTTC. It specifies CAGYSGGSSYNEQFF. Together with reference TRBV7-9 and TRBJ2-1, the CDR3 gives the full variable domain: DTGVSQNPRHKITKRGQNVTFRCDPISEHNRLYWYRQTLGQGPEFLTYFQNEAQLEKSRLLSDRFSAERPKGSFSTLEIQRTEQGDSAMYLCAGYSGGSSYNEQFFGPGTRLTVL.